Listed here is a single T cell receptor (beta chain). Antigen unknown. This sample stems from a study of blood T cells in healthy people across ages. The study's findings and limits: What prevented conclusive comparison of naive and antigen-experienced cells was that PBMCs were unsorted. There were more naive CD4+ cells and higher diversity in long-lived donors than in aged donors.

Samples each yielded at least 5 micrograms of total RNA. Then a second PCR, running about 6 to 12 cycles, was carried out with a sample-barcoded 5' primer and a J-beta primer mix. TCRdb itself ran the 5' RACE reads through MiXCR, one entry per CDR3 protein. The sample includes 1.2 million to 1.5 million distinct CDR3 sequences, around 59% of them seen just once. Germline values: CDR1 SGDLS, CDR2 YYNGEE. The CDR3 sequence is 14 residues long. V lost 6 bases to trimming and J lost 0 bases; unmatched junction nucleotides: 4. V gene TRBV9 combines with J gene TRBJ2-3; TRBD1 matches at 7 bases. The source is a young man in good health. The sequencing input was blood. CDR3 amino acids: CASIKGASTDTQYF. CDR3 sequence (DNA): TGTGCCAGCATTAAGGGGGCTAGCACAGATACGCAGTATTTT.